This T cell receptor beta chain derives from a study of blood T cell repertoires in COVID-19. Study at large: Both acute and convalescent COVID-19 samples were obtained from the United States, Italy and Spain. T cells, B-cell-depleted T cells, or PBMCs provided the cDNA or gDNA that served as material.

From germline, CDR1 is SGHNT and CDR2 YENEEA. The CDR3 totals 16 residues. Trimming removed 6 bases from V and 2 bases from J; junction bases left unmatched: 10. In the source study's methods: Reference gene primer amplification gave estimated nucleated cell counts. Assay: immunoSEQ multiplex PCR; the TCRdb copy retains only in-frame clones and omits some. That table gives V, J and clone size, and the DNA gave D and trimming. The sample carries 250,000 or so clones, 80% to 90% recorded once. The rearrangement joins TRBV11-3 to TRBJ2-1; 7 bases map to TRBD2. Sequenced sample: PBMCs or T cells enriched from blood (not recorded which). The TCR was taken from a man in his forties who had recovered from COVID-19. CDR3 amino acids: CASSTPPGGAYNEQFF. DNA for the CDR3: TGTGCCAGCAGTACCCCCCCGGGGGGAGCCTACAATGAGCAGTTCTTC.